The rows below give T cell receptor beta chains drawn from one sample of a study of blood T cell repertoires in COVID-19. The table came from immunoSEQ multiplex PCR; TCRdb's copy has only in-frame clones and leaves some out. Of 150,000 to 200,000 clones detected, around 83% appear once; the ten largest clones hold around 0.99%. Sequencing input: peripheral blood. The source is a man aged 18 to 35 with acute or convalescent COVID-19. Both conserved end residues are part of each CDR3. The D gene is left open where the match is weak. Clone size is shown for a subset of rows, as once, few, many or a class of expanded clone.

TGTGCCACCAGCAGACCCCCCCGGACTAGCGGGGGTAGCTCCTACAATGAGCAGTTCTTC CATSRPPRTSGGSSYNEQFF TRBD2 TRBV15 - TRBJ2-1
TGTGCCAGCAGCCAAGGTGTGGGGACTAGCGGGGGGAACGAGCAGTACTTC CASSQGVGTSGGNEQYF TRBD2 TRBV4-2 - TRBJ2-7
TGTGCCAGCAGCTTAACGTGGTCTTACCGGGAGACCCAGTACTTC CASSLTWSYRETQYF - TRBV7-3 - TRBJ2-5
TGTGCCAGCAGCTTCCTCGGACAGGGGGGCACTGAAGCTTTCTTT CASSFLGQGGTEAFF TRBD1 TRBV7-8 - TRBJ1-1
TGTGCCAGCAGACGTATAACAGGTACGAACAATGAGCAGTTCTTC CASRRITGTNNEQFF - TRBV2 - TRBJ2-1
TGTGCCAGCAGAGGGCCCTGGGAGTCCAAAAACATTCAGTACTTC CASRGPWESKNIQYF - TRBV21-1 - TRBJ2-4
TGTGCCAGCAGCCCAAGTCAGGCGAACACTGAAGCTTTCTTT CASSPSQANTEAFF - TRBV3-1/TRBV3-2 once TRBJ1-1
TGCGCCAGCAGCCAAGATCGGGGGGCGGTGATCTATGGCTACACCTTC CASSQDRGAVIYGYTF - TRBV4-1 - TRBJ1-2
TGCAGCGCGATGACAGGGGCGAACACAGATACGCAGTATTTT CSAMTGANTDTQYF TRBD1 TRBV29-1 - TRBJ2-3
TGTGCCAGCAGCTTAGCGCTAGGGGCAGATACGCAGTATTTT CASSLALGADTQYF - TRBV7-9 - TRBJ2-3
TGCAGCGTTCTCAGCCCTCGGGACAGTAGATCTTTCTTT CSVLSPRDSRSFF TRBD1 TRBV29-1 - TRBJ1-1
TGTGCCAGCAGTGAATCTACTATAAAAGAGACCCAGTACTTC CASSESTIKETQYF - TRBV25-1 - TRBJ2-5
TGTGCCTGGAGTGAACAGACGTACTACGAGCAGTACTTC CAWSEQTYYEQYF - TRBV30 - TRBJ2-7
TGTGCCACCAGCAGAGCCAAGAGTGCGTCTAATTCACCCCTCCACTTT CATSRAKSASNSPLHF - TRBV15 - TRBJ1-6
TGTGCCAGCAGCCTGGGACAGATGAACACTGAAGCTTTCTTT CASSLGQMNTEAFF TRBD1 TRBV14 few TRBJ1-1
TGTGCCACGACCGGACAGGGAAGTTTTGGCTATGGCTACACCTTC CATTGQGSFGYGYTF TRBD1 TRBV19 few TRBJ1-2
TGTGCCAGCAGCTTATCACAGGGGGGAGGAAGTTACTATGGCTACACCTTC CASSLSQGGGSYYGYTF TRBD1 TRBV7-8 once TRBJ1-2
TGTGCCAGCTCACCACCGTGGGCAGGGGTGAACACCGGGGAGCTGTTTTTT CASSPPWAGVNTGELFF - TRBV18 once TRBJ2-2
TGTGCCAGCAGCTTGGGGACCTCCGGACTAGCGGGGGTTAATGAGCAGTTCTTC CASSLGTSGLAGVNEQFF TRBD2 TRBV7-6 - TRBJ2-1
TGTGCCAGCAGCTTAACCGCAAGCATGAACACTGAAGCTTTCTTT CASSLTASMNTEAFF - TRBV5-4 - TRBJ1-1
TGCGCCAGCAGCCAACGACAGGGCTACGAGCAGTACTTC CASSQRQGYEQYF TRBD1 TRBV4-1 - TRBJ2-7
TGTGCCAGCAGAAAATCGGAGTATACGCAGTATTTT CASRKSEYTQYF - TRBV12-3/TRBV12-4 - TRBJ2-3
TGTGCCAGCAGCCGGGGGGTAGGGGAGACCCAGTACTTC CASSRGVGETQYF TRBD2 TRBV27 - TRBJ2-5
TGTGCCACCAGTGATCCAACACAGATCACCGGGGAGCTGTTTTTT CATSDPTQITGELFF - TRBV24-1 - TRBJ2-2
TGTGCCTGGAGTCCAGGGGGGAACACTGAAGCTTTCTTT CAWSPGGNTEAFF TRBD1 TRBV30 - TRBJ1-1
TGTGCCAGCAGTGGCTGGGACAGGAACACCTACGAGCAGTACTTC CASSGWDRNTYEQYF TRBD1 TRBV25-1 - TRBJ2-7
TGTGCCACCAGTGTTCCCCCGCATGGGGCCCACACTTATGGCTACACCTTC CATSVPPHGAHTYGYTF - TRBV24-1 - TRBJ1-2
TGTGCCTGGAGTGTAGTGACAGGGGCCTACGAGCAGTACTTC CAWSVVTGAYEQYF TRBD1 TRBV30 - TRBJ2-7
TGTGCCAGCAGCCCAGGACTAGCGGGTTACAATGAGCAGTTCTTC CASSPGLAGYNEQFF TRBD2 TRBV7-9 - TRBJ2-1
TGTGCCAGCAGCTCAAACGGACGTCGGGGGAATGGCTACACCTTC CASSSNGRRGNGYTF - TRBV7-3 - TRBJ1-2